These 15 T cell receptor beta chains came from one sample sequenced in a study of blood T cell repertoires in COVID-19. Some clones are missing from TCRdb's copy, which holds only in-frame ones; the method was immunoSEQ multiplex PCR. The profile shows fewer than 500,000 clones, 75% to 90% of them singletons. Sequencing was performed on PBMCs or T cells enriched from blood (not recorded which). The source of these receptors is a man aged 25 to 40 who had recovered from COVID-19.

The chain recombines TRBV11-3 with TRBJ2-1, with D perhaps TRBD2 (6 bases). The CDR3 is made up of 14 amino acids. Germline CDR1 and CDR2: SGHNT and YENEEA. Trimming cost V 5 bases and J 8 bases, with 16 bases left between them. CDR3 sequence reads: CASSKDGEVDEQFF. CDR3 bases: TGTGCCAGCAGCAAGGACGGGGAGGTAGATGAGCAGTTCTTC.

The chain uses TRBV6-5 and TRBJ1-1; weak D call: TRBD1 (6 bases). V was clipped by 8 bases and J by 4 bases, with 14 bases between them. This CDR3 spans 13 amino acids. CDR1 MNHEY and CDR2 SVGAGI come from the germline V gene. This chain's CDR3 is CASSRGAGTEAFF. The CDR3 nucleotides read TGTGCCAGCTCGCGGGGGGCCGGCACTGAAGCTTTCTTT.

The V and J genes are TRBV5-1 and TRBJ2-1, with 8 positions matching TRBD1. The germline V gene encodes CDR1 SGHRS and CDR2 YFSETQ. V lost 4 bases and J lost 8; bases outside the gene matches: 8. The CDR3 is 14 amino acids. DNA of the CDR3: TGCGCCAGCAGCGTAGACAGGGGATTAGATGAGCAGTTCTTC. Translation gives CASSVDRGLDEQFF.

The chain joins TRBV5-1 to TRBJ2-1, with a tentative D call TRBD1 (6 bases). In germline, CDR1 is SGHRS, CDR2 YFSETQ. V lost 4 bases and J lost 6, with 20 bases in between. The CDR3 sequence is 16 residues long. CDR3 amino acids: CASSLGAQGFRNEQFF. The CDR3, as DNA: TGCGCCAGCAGCCTTGGTGCGCAGGGGTTCCGCAATGAGCAGTTCTTC. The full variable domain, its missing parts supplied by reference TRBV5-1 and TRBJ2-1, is KAGVTQTPRYLIKTRGQQVTLSCSPISGHRSVSWYQQTPGQGLQFLFEYFSETQRNKGNFPGRFSGRQFSNSRSEMNVSTLELGDSALYLCASSLGAQGFRNEQFFGPGTRLTVL.

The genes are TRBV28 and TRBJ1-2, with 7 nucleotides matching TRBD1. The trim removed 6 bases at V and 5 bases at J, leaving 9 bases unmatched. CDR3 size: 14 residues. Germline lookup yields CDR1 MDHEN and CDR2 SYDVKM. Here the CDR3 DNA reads TGTGCCAGCAGACCACAAGGGACAGTTTATGGCTACACCTTC. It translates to CASRPQGTVYGYTF.

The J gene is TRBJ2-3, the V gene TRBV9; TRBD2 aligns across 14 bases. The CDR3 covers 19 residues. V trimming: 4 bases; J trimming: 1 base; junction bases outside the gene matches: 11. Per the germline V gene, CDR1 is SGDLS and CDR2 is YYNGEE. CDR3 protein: CASSKGLAGGPTRTDTQYF. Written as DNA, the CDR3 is TGTGCCAGCAGCAAAGGACTAGCGGGAGGACCCACACGCACAGATACGCAGTATTTT. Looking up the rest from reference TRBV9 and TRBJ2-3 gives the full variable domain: DSGVTQTPKHLITATGQRVTLRCSPRSGDLSVYWYQQSLDQGLQFLIQYYNGEERAKGNILERFSAQQFPDLHSELNLSSLELGDSALYFCASSKGLAGGPTRTDTQYFGPGTRLTVL.

The CDR3 region has the DNA TGTGCCAGCAGTTTCGGGACAGTCGACTCTGGAAACACCATATATTTT. Its protein product is CASSFGTVDSGNTIYF. The chain recombines TRBV7-6 with TRBJ1-3; 7 nucleotides match TRBD1. J lost 0 bases, V lost 6 bases, and 8 bases had no gene match. CDR1 SGHVS and CDR2 FNYEAQ come from the germline V gene. CDR3 length equals 16 residues.

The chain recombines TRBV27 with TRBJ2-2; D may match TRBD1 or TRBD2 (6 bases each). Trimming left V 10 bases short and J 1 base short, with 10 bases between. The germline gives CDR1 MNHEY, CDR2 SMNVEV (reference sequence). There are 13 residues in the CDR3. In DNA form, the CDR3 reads TGTGCCACCAGGGGAGGGAACACCGGGGAGCTGTTTTTT. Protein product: CATRGGNTGELFF.

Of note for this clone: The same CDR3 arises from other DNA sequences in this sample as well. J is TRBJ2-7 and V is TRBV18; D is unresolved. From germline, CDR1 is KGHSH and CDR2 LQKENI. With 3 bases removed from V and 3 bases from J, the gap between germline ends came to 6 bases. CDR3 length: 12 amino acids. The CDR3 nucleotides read TGTGCCAGCTCACCGAACAACTACGAGCAGTACTTC. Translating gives CASSPNNYEQYF.

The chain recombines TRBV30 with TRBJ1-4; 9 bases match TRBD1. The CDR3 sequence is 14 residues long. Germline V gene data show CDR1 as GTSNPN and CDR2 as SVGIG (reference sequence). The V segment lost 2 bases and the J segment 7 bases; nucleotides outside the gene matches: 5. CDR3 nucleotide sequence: TGTGCCTGGAGTACAGGGGGCAAGGTTGAAAAACTGTTTTTT. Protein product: CAWSTGGKVEKLFF.

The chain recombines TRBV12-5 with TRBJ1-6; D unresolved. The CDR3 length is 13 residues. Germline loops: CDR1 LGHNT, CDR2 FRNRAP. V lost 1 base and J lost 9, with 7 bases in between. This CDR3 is CASGLDDFSPLHF. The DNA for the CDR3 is TGTGCTAGTGGTTTGGATGACTTTTCACCCCTCCACTTT.

CDR3 residues: CASSATRWETQYF. The CDR3 DNA is TGTGCCAGCAGTGCCACTAGGTGGGAGACCCAGTACTTC. V gene TRBV12-3 or TRBV12-4 combines with J gene TRBJ2-5; TRBD2 is a possible D gene (5 bases). Trimming removed 5 bases from V and 5 bases from J, with 12 bases in between. The CDR3 is made up of 13 amino acids.

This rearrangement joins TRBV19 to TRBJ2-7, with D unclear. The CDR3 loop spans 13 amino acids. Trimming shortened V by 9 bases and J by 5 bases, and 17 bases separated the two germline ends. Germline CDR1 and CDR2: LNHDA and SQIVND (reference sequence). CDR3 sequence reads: CARLSVESHEQYF. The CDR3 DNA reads TGTGCCAGACTAAGCGTTGAATCCCACGAGCAGTACTTC.

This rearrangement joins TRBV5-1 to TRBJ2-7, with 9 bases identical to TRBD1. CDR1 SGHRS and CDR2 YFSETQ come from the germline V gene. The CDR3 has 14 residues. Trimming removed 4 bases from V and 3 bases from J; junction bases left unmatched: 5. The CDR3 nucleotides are TGCGCCAGCAGCGTCGGGACAGGGCTCTACGAGCAGTACTTC. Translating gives CASSVGTGLYEQYF.

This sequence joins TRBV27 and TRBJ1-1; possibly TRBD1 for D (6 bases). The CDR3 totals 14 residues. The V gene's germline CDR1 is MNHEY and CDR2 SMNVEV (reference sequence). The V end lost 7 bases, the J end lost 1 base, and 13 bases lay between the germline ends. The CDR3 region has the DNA TGTGCCAGCATTTCCCTGGGGGCGAACACTGAAGCTTTCTTT. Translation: CASISLGANTEAFF.